This is a list of T cell receptor beta chains from one sample in a study of T cells after yellow fever vaccination. MiXCR, applied by TCRdb to the 5' RACE reads, yields one record per CDR3 protein. The repertoire holds 100,000 to 150,000 distinct CDR3 sequences, with 15% as singletons. Source: CD8+ T cells sorted from PBMCs, taken 5 days after the yellow fever booster vaccination. These receptors came from a man between 18 and 29 years old who received the YFV17D yellow fever vaccine. Both conserved end residues are part of each CDR3. The D gene is left open where the match is weak. The size of a clone is reported for some rows only, either as once, few or many, or as a class for expanded clones.

>16|few|TRBD2|TRBJ2-5|TRBV7-3
TGTGCCAGCAGCTTAAATAGCGGGGGGTACCAAGAGACCCAGTACTTC
CASSLNSGGYQETQYF
>12|.|.|TRBJ2-7|TRBV7-6
TGTGCCAGCAGCCCCAACAGCTACGAGCAGTACTTC
CASSPNSYEQYF
>17|many|.|TRBJ2-1|TRBV7-2
TGTGCCAGCAGCTCAGGATTCCCGGGGAGCTCCTACAATGAGCAGTTCTTC
CASSSGFPGSSYNEQFF
>16|many|.|TRBJ2-1|TRBV7-9
TGTGCCAGCACCCCCTCCGGTGGGGCATCCTACAATGAGCAGTTCTTC
CASTPSGGASYNEQFF
>16|few|.|TRBJ1-5|TRBV4-3
TGCGCCAGCAGCCAAGACCCCGGTGGGTTCAATCAGCCCCAGCATTTT
CASSQDPGGFNQPQHF
>16|many|.|TRBJ2-6|TRBV4-1
TGCGCCAGCAGCCAAGCGATCCGGGGCTGGGCCAACGTCCTGACTTTC
CASSQAIRGWANVLTF
>16|many|TRBD2|TRBJ2-5|TRBV3-1
TGTGCCAGCAGGTCGGGACTAGCGGAGTTCCAAGAGACCCAGTACTTC
CASRSGLAEFQETQYF
>14|few|.|TRBJ1-1|TRBV7-9
TGTGCCAGCAGTTTGGTGGATTTAAACACTGAAGCTTTCTTT
CASSLVDLNTEAFF
>15|.|.|TRBJ1-1|TRBV21-1
TGTGCCAGCAGCAAGGGAGGGACTCGGAACACTGAAGCTTTCTTT
CASSKGGTRNTEAFF
>15|.|TRBD1|TRBJ1-1|TRBV7-9
TGTGCCAGCAGTCAAACCGGGACAGGGGACACTGAAGCTTTCTTT
CASSQTGTGDTEAFF
>15|.|.|TRBJ1-2|TRBV2
TGTGCCAGCAGTGGGGGACCGGGAACTATCTATGGCTACACCTTC
CASSGGPGTIYGYTF
>16|.|.|TRBJ2-1|TRBV9
TGTGCCAGCAGCGTAGGAAAAGGGCCGAGGGACAATGAGCAGTTCTTC
CASSVGKGPRDNEQFF
>14|.|.|TRBJ1-6|TRBV12-3/TRBV12-4
TGTGCCAGCAAGGCGGACGCGCGAAATTCACCCCTCCACTTT
CASKADARNSPLHF
>13|.|.|TRBJ2-7|TRBV6-2/TRBV6-3
TGTGCCAGCAGTTACTCGAACAGCTACGAGCAGTACTTC
CASSYSNSYEQYF
>15|.|TRBD2|TRBJ2-3|TRBV18
TGTGCCAGCTCACCGGGGGAGGGGAGCACAGATACGCAGTATTTT
CASSPGEGSTDTQYF
>16|few|TRBD1|TRBJ1-4|TRBV12-3/TRBV12-4
TGTGCCAGCAGTTATCCGGGACAGGACCCAAGCGAAAAACTGTTTTTT
CASSYPGQDPSEKLFF
>16|few|.|TRBJ2-7|TRBV6-6
TGTGCCAGCAGACCCCGCGGGGTCGAGTACCCTGACGAGCAGTACTTC
CASRPRGVEYPDEQYF
>17|many|TRBD2|TRBJ2-3|TRBV7-2
TGTGCCAGCAGCTTGCCGACTAGCGGGGTACTCACAGATACGCAGTATTTT
CASSLPTSGVLTDTQYF
>14|.|.|TRBJ2-2|TRBV11-2
TGTGCCAGCAGCCACAACACTAGGAGCGGGGAGCTGTTTTTT
CASSHNTRSGELFF
>14|few|.|TRBJ2-5|TRBV12-3/TRBV12-4
TGTGCCAGCAGTTTACGTCTTCTCCAAGAGACCCAGTACTTC
CASSLRLLQETQYF
>15|.|TRBD2|TRBJ2-3|TRBV7-9
TGTGCCAGCAGCTTAGGCCTAGCGGAGACAGATACGCAGTATTTT
CASSLGLAETDTQYF
>12|.|.|TRBJ1-2|TRBV20-1
TGCAGTGCTAGGACCGCCCCTGGGGGCTACACCTTC
CSARTAPGGYTF
>13|few|.|TRBJ1-5|TRBV6-5
TGTGCCAGCAGTTCTGGCAGTAATCAGCCCCAGCATTTT
CASSSGSNQPQHF
>17|few|.|TRBJ1-1|TRBV10-2
TGCGCCAGCAGTGAGCCACTCAACAGGGACATGAACACTGAAGCTTTCTTT
CASSEPLNRDMNTEAFF
>15|few|.|TRBJ2-2|TRBV10-1
TGCGCCAGCAGTGCTCGGGGAGTGAACACCGGGGAGCTGTTTTTT
CASSARGVNTGELFF
>15|few|.|TRBJ2-6|TRBV6-4
TGTGCCAGCAGTGACCGAGGGGACGGGGCCAACGTCCTGACTTTC
CASSDRGDGANVLTF
>15|.|.|TRBJ2-3|TRBV2
TGTGCCAGCAGCGCCGCAGGGTTTCGTGCAGATACGCAGTATTTT
CASSAAGFRADTQYF
>17|few|TRBD2|TRBJ2-5|TRBV28
TGTGCCAGCAGTACACGCACTAGCGGAGAGCCGTACGAGACCCAGTACTTC
CASSTRTSGEPYETQYF
>15|few|.|TRBJ2-5|TRBV4-1
TGCGCCAGCAGCCACCAAATGACCAATTCGGAGACCCAGTACTTC
CASSHQMTNSETQYF
>14|.|.|TRBJ2-7|TRBV7-6
TGTGCCAGCAGCTTAGCGCGGGCTAGCTACGAGCAGTACTTC
CASSLARASYEQYF
>14|.|TRBD1|TRBJ1-1|TRBV19
TGTGCCAGTAGTATGGGACAGATGAACACTGAAGCTTTCTTT
CASSMGQMNTEAFF
>11|.|.|TRBJ2-1|TRBV6-5
TGTGCCAGCACCGACGGGAGTGAGCAGTTCTTC
CASTDGSEQFF
>13|few|TRBD2|TRBJ2-1|TRBV6-2/TRBV6-3
TGTGCCAGCAGTTACGGCGGGGGCAATGAGCAGTTCTTC
CASSYGGGNEQFF
>11|few|.|TRBJ2-1|TRBV7-9
TGTGCCAGCAGACCTATTAATGAGCAGTTCTTC
CASRPINEQFF
>15|once|TRBD1|TRBJ1-1|TRBV5-5
TGTGCCAGCAGCATAAGACAGGGGACGAACACTGAAGCTTTCTTT
CASSIRQGTNTEAFF
>16|.|.|TRBJ1-5|TRBV21-1
TGTGCCAGCAGCAAACTGGGACGATTGTTCAGCCAGCCCCAGCATTTT
CASSKLGRLFSQPQHF
>15|.|.|TRBJ2-7|TRBV6-2/TRBV6-3
TGTGCCACCAACGACAATACTAGGGGTGCCTACGAGCAGTACTTC
CATNDNTRGAYEQYF
>12|.|.|TRBJ1-1|TRBV30
TGTGCCTGGAGTGTCATGAACACTGAAGCTTTCTTT
CAWSVMNTEAFF
>13|few|TRBD1|TRBJ2-7|TRBV9
TGTGCCAGCAGCCCGAGGACAGGGAGCGAGCAGTACTTC
CASSPRTGSEQYF
>18|.|TRBD1|TRBJ2-6|TRBV29-1
TGCAGCGTTAGAGAGATGGGACAGGGAAGGACTGGGGCCAACGTCCTGACTTTC
CSVREMGQGRTGANVLTF
>15|few|.|TRBJ1-6|TRBV27
TGTGCCAGCAGTATTAGACAGACGAATATAGCACCCCTCCACTTT
CASSIRQTNIAPLHF
>15|.|.|TRBJ2-1|TRBV5-1
TGCGCCAGCAGCTTGGTAGCTAGCGTGTACAATGAGCAGTTCTTC
CASSLVASVYNEQFF
>15|.|.|TRBJ2-5|TRBV15
TGTGCCACCAGCAGTAGGTCGGGGTACCAAGAGACCCAGTACTTC
CATSSRSGYQETQYF
>15|few|TRBD2|TRBJ2-2|TRBV6-5
TGTGCCAGCAGTCGAGCGGGACTCAACACCGGGGAGCTGTTTTTT
CASSRAGLNTGELFF